Listed here are 3 T cell receptor beta chains from one sample, sequenced in a study of blood T cell repertoires in COVID-19. The table came from immunoSEQ multiplex PCR; TCRdb's copy has only in-frame clones and leaves some out. The sample consists of 250,000 to 300,000 clones, approximately 90% of them appearing once. Sequencing used peripheral blood. These receptors were collected from a woman aged 35 to 49 with acute or convalescent COVID-19.

This sequence joins TRBV4-1 and TRBJ1-1; 9 nucleotides agree with TRBD1. The CDR3 spans 18 residues. The trim removed 7 bases at V and 3 bases at J, leaving 18 bases unmatched. From germline, CDR1 is MGHRA and CDR2 YSYEKL. Here the CDR3 DNA reads TGCGCCAGCACCGCTAGCCGGGGGACAGGGCTTTTGGACACTGAAGCTTTCTTT. Its protein is CASTASRGTGLLDTEAFF.

The chain combines TRBV5-1 with TRBJ1-4; 10 nucleotides align to TRBD1. Losses at the gene ends were 2 bases for V and 8 bases for J; bases not matched to a gene: 6. This CDR3 region has 15 residues. The germline V gene has CDR1 SGHRS and CDR2 YFSETQ. The CDR3 loop is CASSFRQGAREKLFF. As DNA, the CDR3 is TGCGCCAGCAGCTTCCGACAGGGGGCTAGAGAAAAACTGTTTTTT.

The V call is TRBV14, the J call TRBJ1-1; D not certain. V lost 5 bases, J lost 3 bases, and 13 bases lay in between. The V gene's germline CDR1 is SGHDN and CDR2 FVKESK. The CDR3 has 14 residues. CDR3 coding DNA: TGTGCCAGCAGCTACACAAGGGAGTACACTGAAGCTTTCTTT. It is translated as CASSYTREYTEAFF.